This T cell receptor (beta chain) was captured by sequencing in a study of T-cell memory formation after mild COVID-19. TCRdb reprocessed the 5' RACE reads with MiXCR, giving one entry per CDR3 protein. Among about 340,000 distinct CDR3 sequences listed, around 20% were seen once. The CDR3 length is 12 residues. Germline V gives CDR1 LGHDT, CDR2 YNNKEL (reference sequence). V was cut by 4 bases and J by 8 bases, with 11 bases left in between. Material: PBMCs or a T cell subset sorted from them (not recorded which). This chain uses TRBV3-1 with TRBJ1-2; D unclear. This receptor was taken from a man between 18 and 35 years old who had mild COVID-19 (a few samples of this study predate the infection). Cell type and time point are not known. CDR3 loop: CASSPGPEGYTF. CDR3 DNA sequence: TGTGCCAGCAGCCCTGGACCCGAAGGCTACACCTTC.